A selection of T cell receptor beta chains follows, all from one sample in a study of shared clonotypes between healthy human individuals. The protocol was immunoSEQ multiplex PCR, while the TCRdb copy is restricted to in-frame clones and leaves out a portion. Among fewer than 850,000 clones listed, roughly 96% were seen once. The sample was naive CD8+ T cells sorted from blood. The source of these receptors is a man in his thirties or forties in good health. The CDR3 runs from the conserved cysteine through the conserved F or W.

cdr3_aa: CSVAPGPKSYEQYF
j_call: TRBJ2-7
v_call: TRBV29-1

cdr3_aa: CASSIRTGDQPQHF
j_call: TRBJ1-5
v_call: TRBV6-5

cdr3_aa: CASSQNPRGADTQYF
j_call: TRBJ2-3
v_call: TRBV4-1

cdr3_aa: CASSPEPRDEQFF
j_call: TRBJ2-1
v_call: TRBV5-6

cdr3_aa: CASSPHQGNEQFF
j_call: TRBJ2-1
v_call: TRBV11-3

cdr3_aa: CASSHGQYQETQYF
j_call: TRBJ2-5
v_call: TRBV4-1

cdr3_aa: CASSTPGTGSYNEQFF
j_call: TRBJ2-1
v_call: TRBV19

cdr3_aa: CASSLEPDPGSPLHF
j_call: TRBJ1-6
v_call: TRBV13

cdr3_aa: CASSLAGGPFDEQFF
j_call: TRBJ2-1
v_call: TRBV7-9

cdr3_aa: CASSLRRTDTQYF
j_call: TRBJ2-3
v_call: TRBV27

cdr3_aa: CASSQDVRTSGSNDEQFF
j_call: TRBJ2-1
v_call: TRBV4-1

cdr3_aa: CASSLPGQANTEAFF
j_call: TRBJ1-1
v_call: TRBV7-9

cdr3_aa: CASSLAQPSGANVLTF
j_call: TRBJ2-6
v_call: TRBV7-6

cdr3_aa: CAEGLGQLSYEQYF
j_call: TRBJ2-7
v_call: TRBV23-1

cdr3_aa: CAIKAPTGALGTDTQYF
j_call: TRBJ2-3
v_call: TRBV10-3

cdr3_aa: CASSVVASTGELFF
j_call: TRBJ2-2
v_call: TRBV9

cdr3_aa: CASSLVTNTEAFF
j_call: TRBJ1-1
v_call: TRBV7-9

cdr3_aa: CASSGATGTPFDTQYF
j_call: TRBJ2-3
v_call: TRBV9

cdr3_aa: CASSLPGQGQRAFF
j_call: TRBJ1-1
v_call: TRBV27

cdr3_aa: CASSGEGGVTEAFF
j_call: TRBJ1-1
v_call: TRBV7-9

cdr3_aa: CASSDIPGHSIYGYTF
j_call: TRBJ1-2
v_call: TRBV7-6

cdr3_aa: CASSPGRSYEQYF
j_call: TRBJ2-7
v_call: TRBV28

cdr3_aa: CASSPTDRSYEQYF
j_call: TRBJ2-7
v_call: TRBV7-9

cdr3_aa: CASSVAITGELFF
j_call: TRBJ2-2
v_call: TRBV6-5

cdr3_aa: CAWNTGAASSYEQYF
j_call: TRBJ2-7
v_call: TRBV30